This record covers a single T cell receptor (beta chain). No antigen is known for it. Primers: 60 Vbeta forward and 13 Jbeta reverse. Produced via immunoSEQ multiplex PCR; TCRdb's table is partial and in-frame only. The data contain almost 200,000 clones, 79% of them singletons. This sample was taken from a study of cytomegalovirus exposure and HLA in healthy donors. Overall study context: Across a few hundred genotyped donors, approximately 81% landed in the Caucasian-associated ancestry cluster.

Study-level findings and limits: Later examination showed HLA-associated TCR beta chains had greater clonal expansion than equally common others. Highly shared sequence variants in one cluster were likely a sequencing artifact. Among TCR beta chains, those listed as cytomegalovirus-associated numbered over 150.

J lost 7 bases, V lost 4 bases, and 11 bases had no gene match. The CDR3 contains 15 residues. Germline V gene sequence: CDR1 SGHAT, CDR2 FQNNGV. The origin of this receptor is a young woman in good health and CMV-seropositive. This chain links TRBV11-2 with TRBJ2-5; TRBD2 aligns across 8 bases. Material for sequencing was PBMCs. DNA for the CDR3: TGTGCCAGCAGCTCGGGGGGGGCGGGATTGTGGACCCAGTACTTC. This sequence encodes CASSSGGAGLWTQYF.